This section outlines one T cell receptor beta chain sequence together with its context. Its antigen is still unknown. The repertoire was sequenced with immunoSEQ multiplex PCR; TCRdb's copy has only in-frame clones and lacks some. Of fewer than 90,000 clones in the sample, roughly four fifths are singletons; the top ten hold 5.5% to 8%. The data belong to a study of glioma-infiltrating T cells after dendritic cell vaccination. The germline V gene has CDR1 MNHNS and CDR2 SASEGT. V trimming: 3 bases; J trimming: 5 bases; junction bases outside the gene matches: 4. The length of the CDR3 is 14 residues. Time point indicated: after dendritic cell vaccination, including at tumor progression/relapse. Only patients with spare fresh-frozen tumor and over two years of follow-up were included. All glioblastoma patients lacked an isocitrate dehydrogenase mutation. PBMC sampling occurred before vaccination, two weeks after the third dose, and at progression.

Study-level points and caveats: Higher pretreatment TIL content predicted longer progression-free time and survival.

The rearrangement uses TRBV6-1 and TRBJ1-1, with TRBD1 matching 9 bases. This specimen was blood, taken after dendritic cell vaccination. The clonotype was recovered from a human donor with glioblastoma. CDR3 sequence: CASSDTGGITEAFF. The CDR3 coding sequence is TGTGCCAGCAGTGATACAGGGGGCATTACTGAAGCTTTCTTT.